Presented here are 7 T cell receptor beta chains from one specimen sequenced in a study of radiation and T cells in renal cell carcinoma. The data were produced by immunoSEQ multiplex PCR, yet TCRdb's version contains in-frame clones alone and is incomplete. This sample has 14,000 or so clones, with roughly 64% found just once. As for treatment: 15 Gy SBRT to primary tumor, nephrectomy 4 weeks later. Specimen: tumor tissue, collected from a patient whose treatment included radiotherapy and nephrectomy. These receptors all stem from a woman in her 70s with renal cell carcinoma.

In its sample, this clone was seen a few times. V and J are TRBV7-2 and TRBJ1-2, with D maybe TRBD1 (5 bases). The CDR3 is made up of 16 amino acids. From germline, CDR1 is SGHTA and CDR2 FQGNSA. V lost 1 base, J lost 3 bases, and 15 bases lay in between. The CDR3 loop reads CASSLGGIGGDYGYTF. The CDR3 DNA reads TGTGCCAGCAGCTTAGGAGGTATAGGAGGGGACTATGGCTACACCTTC. The variable domain in full, completed from reference TRBV7-2 and TRBJ1-2, reads GAGVSQSPSNKVTEKGKDVELRCDPISGHTALYWYRQSLGQGLEFLIYFQGNSAPDKSGLPSDRFSAERTGGSVSTLTIQRTQQEDSAVYLCASSLGGIGGDYGYTFGSGTRLTVV.

This clone occurred once. The V call is TRBV5-1, the J call TRBJ1-1; D not certain. From germline, CDR1 is SGHRS and CDR2 YFSETQ. V shed 2 bases and J shed 5 bases, with 13 bases lying between them. The CDR3 is 14 amino acids. This chain's CDR3 is CASSFNGDSTEAFF. In DNA form, the CDR3 reads TGCGCCAGCAGCTTTAATGGGGATAGTACTGAAGCTTTCTTT.

The CDR3 reads CASSITGAGTGELFF. The CDR3 bases are TGTGCCAGCAGCATCACAGGGGCTGGTACCGGGGAGCTGTTTTTT. The J gene is TRBJ2-2, the V gene TRBV9; 7 positions agree with TRBD1. CDR3 length: 15 residues. CDR1 and CDR2 (germline): SGDLS, YYNGEE. After removal of 4 bases from V and 5 bases from J, the junction contained 8 bases not matched to a gene. The full variable domain, rest sourced from reference TRBV9 and TRBJ2-2, is DSGVTQTPKHLITATGQRVTLRCSPRSGDLSVYWYQQSLDQGLQFLIQYYNGEERAKGNILERFSAQQFPDLHSELNLSSLELGDSALYFCASSITGAGTGELFFGEGSRLTVL.

The chain has TRBV7-2 and TRBJ2-1; unclear D gene. V was clipped by 7 bases and J by 1 base, with 14 bases between them. Looked up from germline, CDR1 is SGHTA and CDR2 is FQGNSA. The CDR3 is 15 amino acids. CDR3 sequence: CASTPPSQSYNEQFF. Written as DNA, the CDR3 is TGTGCCAGCACCCCTCCCTCCCAATCCTACAATGAGCAGTTCTTC.

J is TRBJ1-2 and V is TRBV7-8; 10 nucleotides agree with TRBD1. The junction had 8 bases not matched to a gene; V was cut back by 4 bases and J by 3 bases. The CDR3 runs to 16 residues. Germline values: CDR1 SGHVS, CDR2 FQNEAQ. CDR3 protein: CASSSHPDRGDYGYTF. DNA for the CDR3: TGTGCCAGCAGCTCTCACCCGGACAGGGGGGACTATGGCTACACCTTC.

The V gene is TRBV6-1, the J gene TRBJ2-3; a weak D match, TRBD2 (6 bases). The V and J ends lost 2 bases and 2 bases respectively, with 8 bases between them. Germline V gene lookup returns CDR1 MNHNS and CDR2 SASEGT. The CDR3 has 14 amino acids. CDR3 region: CASSERDSTDTQYF. Here the CDR3 DNA reads TGTGCCAGCAGTGAAAGGGACTCCACAGATACGCAGTATTTT.

The V and J genes are TRBV4-2 and TRBJ2-1; D is possibly TRBD1 (6 bases). Germline CDR1 reads LGHNA; CDR2 reads YNFKEQ. This CDR3 contains 16 residues. Trimming stripped 1 base from V and 8 bases from J, with 18 bases between. DNA of the CDR3: TGTGCCAGCAGCCAAGTAGGACAGTCGAGAGGCGATGAGCAGTTCTTC. It is translated as CASSQVGQSRGDEQFF.